These T cell receptor beta chains were read from a single sample in a study of blood T cell repertoires in COVID-19. Profiling relied on immunoSEQ multiplex PCR, and the TCRdb table lists in-frame clones only, not all of them. The sample yields 150,000 or so clones, approximately 80% seen once. The source material was PBMCs or T cells enriched from blood (not recorded which). The source of these receptors is a man in his fifties who had recovered from COVID-19. Each CDR3 is given with its conserved first and last residue. D genes are given only for firm matches. Only some rows state a clone size, as once, few, many or a class for expanded clones.

cdr3_aa cdr3_nt d_call j_call v_call clone_size
CASSGAGGVFTEAFF TGCGCCAGCTCAGGGGCGGGGGGCGTTTTTACTGAAGCTTTCTTT - TRBJ1-1 TRBV5-1 -
CASSQVRKTEAFF TGTGCCAGCAGCCAAGTCAGGAAGACTGAAGCTTTCTTT - TRBJ1-1 TRBV3-1/TRBV3-2 -
CASSPTANYGYTF TGTGCCAGCAGCCCGACAGCTAACTATGGCTACACCTTC - TRBJ1-2 TRBV7-9 -
CASNGLAGVGNEQFF TGTGCCAGCAATGGACTAGCGGGGGTGGGGAATGAGCAGTTCTTC TRBD2 TRBJ2-1 TRBV2 -
CASSPVSPGNSGNTIYF TGTGCCAGCAGCCCGGTTTCCCCCGGTAATTCTGGAAACACCATATATTTT - TRBJ1-3 TRBV7-2 -
CASSPPRTGELFF TGTGCCAGCTCACCTCCCAGAACCGGGGAGCTGTTTTTT - TRBJ2-2 TRBV18 -
CASSELGFSTDTQYF TGTGCCAGCAGTGAACTGGGCTTCAGCACAGATACGCAGTATTTT - TRBJ2-3 TRBV2 -
CASRPWTGNNYGYTF TGTGCCAGCAGGCCCTGGACAGGAAATAACTATGGCTACACCTTC TRBD1 TRBJ1-2 TRBV28 -
CASSFRNNQETQYF TGTGCCAGCAGTTTCAGGAATAACCAAGAGACCCAGTACTTC - TRBJ2-5 TRBV2 once
CATSRAGIEVYGYTF TGTGCCACCAGCAGAGCGGGGATCGAAGTCTATGGCTACACCTTC - TRBJ1-2 TRBV15 -
CASDKPRGQAYEQYF TGTGCCAGCGATAAACCCCGGGGACAGGCCTACGAGCAGTACTTC TRBD1 TRBJ2-7 TRBV2 -
CASSQGTRSRGRGSYNEQFF TGTGCCAGCAGCCAAGGAACCAGAAGCAGGGGGCGAGGATCCTACAATGAGCAGTTCTTC TRBD1 TRBJ2-1 TRBV3-1/TRBV3-2 -
CASSTRETGMTEAFF TGTGCCAGTAGTACCCGGGAGACAGGGATGACTGAAGCTTTCTTT TRBD1 TRBJ1-1 TRBV19 -
CASTRRTGYNSPLHF TGTGCCAGTACCCGGCGGACAGGGTACAATTCACCCCTCCACTTT TRBD1 TRBJ1-6 TRBV19 -
CAGTSHLKGTGELFF TGTGCCGGCACCTCTCATCTCAAGGGGACCGGGGAGCTGTTTTTT - TRBJ2-2 TRBV2 -
CASRVETSWGTDTQYF TGCGCCAGCAGGGTTGAAACTAGCTGGGGCACAGATACGCAGTATTTT - TRBJ2-3 TRBV5-1 -
CASRAAQGPSYEQYF TGTGCCAGCAGGGCCGCACAGGGTCCTTCCTACGAGCAGTACTTC - TRBJ2-7 TRBV6-5 -
CATSNVWTGKFSTDTQYF TGTGCCACCAGTAATGTGTGGACAGGCAAGTTTTCCACAGATACGCAGTATTTT TRBD1 TRBJ2-3 TRBV24-1 -
CASSDWRGGYTF TGTGCCAGCAGTGATTGGAGGGGTGGCTACACCTTC - TRBJ1-2 TRBV11-3 -
CASSLTQDQPFF TGTGCCAGCAGCCTCACACAGGACCAACCGTTCTTC - TRBJ2-1 TRBV5-4 once
CASSGQGGLNQPQHF TGTGCCAGCTCAGGACAGGGGGGGTTAAATCAGCCCCAGCATTTT TRBD1 TRBJ1-5 TRBV7-2 -
CASSEDIYEQYF TGTGCCAGCAGTGAAGACATCTACGAGCAGTACTTC - TRBJ2-7 TRBV6-1 -
CASSLGTGLNQPQHF TGTGCCAGCAGCTTAGGGACAGGCCTCAATCAGCCCCAGCATTTT TRBD1 TRBJ1-5 TRBV7-9 -
CASNGIGGLTGELFF TGTGCCAGCAATGGAATCGGGGGGTTGACCGGGGAGCTGTTTTTT TRBD2 TRBJ2-2 TRBV6-5 -
CASSYAGQNFNSPLHF TGTGCCAGCAGTTACGCCGGACAGAACTTTAATTCACCCCTCCACTTT - TRBJ1-6 TRBV6-5 -
CASSYRGNSPLHF TGTGCCAGCAGCTACAGGGGAAATTCACCCCTCCACTTT TRBD1 TRBJ1-6 TRBV27 -
CASFLGGGARHGYTF TGTGCCAGCTTTCTGGGAGGGGGGGCCCGCCATGGCTACACCTTC - TRBJ1-2 TRBV28 -
CAWSTTSGVGTQYF TGTGCCTGGAGTACGACTAGCGGGGTCGGAACCCAGTACTTC TRBD2 TRBJ2-5 TRBV30 -
CASSSRGQGLAFF TGCGCCAGCAGTTCCAGGGGGCAGGGGTTGGCTTTCTTT TRBD1 TRBJ1-1 TRBV5-1 -
CASSIAGTASSYEQYF TGTGCCAGTAGTATAGCCGGGACAGCGAGCTCCTACGAGCAGTACTTC TRBD1 TRBJ2-7 TRBV19 -
CASSTGGLIKETQYF TGTGCCAGCAGCACCGGGGGATTGATTAAAGAGACCCAGTACTTC - TRBJ2-5 TRBV7-2 -
CASSSPAGVGTGELFF TGTGCCAGCAGCTCCCCCGCGGGGGTGGGCACCGGGGAGCTGTTTTTT TRBD2 TRBJ2-2 TRBV7-3 many
CASSTGSRASTDTQYF TGTGCCAGTAGTACCGGATCGAGGGCCAGCACAGATACGCAGTATTTT - TRBJ2-3 TRBV19 few
CASSLALSNQPQHF TGTGCCAGCAGCTTAGCTCTAAGCAATCAGCCCCAGCATTTT - TRBJ1-5 TRBV7-9 -
CASSTRTGINEKLFF TGTGCCAGCAGCACTCGGACAGGAATAAATGAAAAACTGTTTTTT TRBD1 TRBJ1-4 TRBV5-5 -
CASSQERISTGDGYTF TGTGCCAGCAGCCAAGAACGAATTAGTACAGGGGATGGCTACACCTTC TRBD1 TRBJ1-2 TRBV3-1/TRBV3-2 -
CASTRAYEQYF TGCGCCAGCACCAGGGCCTACGAGCAGTACTTC - TRBJ2-7 TRBV5-1 -
CASSQGGGTQETQYF TGTGCCAGCAGCCAAGGGGGGGGGACCCAAGAGACCCAGTACTTC - TRBJ2-5 TRBV5-5 -
CASSYSTSGYTDTQYF TGTGCCAGCAGTTACTCGACTAGCGGGTACACAGATACGCAGTATTTT TRBD2 TRBJ2-3 TRBV6-2/TRBV6-3 -
CASSSRTSGGQGTGELFF TGTGCCAGCAGCAGCAGGACTAGCGGGGGCCAGGGCACCGGGGAGCTGTTTTTT TRBD2 TRBJ2-2 TRBV7-9 -
CASSHPTGGTEAFF TGCGCCAGCAGTCACCCGACAGGGGGCACTGAAGCTTTCTTT TRBD1 TRBJ1-1 TRBV5-1 -
CASSFGLAGRETQYF TGTGCCAGCAGTTTCGGACTAGCGGGGAGGGAGACCCAGTACTTC TRBD2 TRBJ2-5 TRBV28 -